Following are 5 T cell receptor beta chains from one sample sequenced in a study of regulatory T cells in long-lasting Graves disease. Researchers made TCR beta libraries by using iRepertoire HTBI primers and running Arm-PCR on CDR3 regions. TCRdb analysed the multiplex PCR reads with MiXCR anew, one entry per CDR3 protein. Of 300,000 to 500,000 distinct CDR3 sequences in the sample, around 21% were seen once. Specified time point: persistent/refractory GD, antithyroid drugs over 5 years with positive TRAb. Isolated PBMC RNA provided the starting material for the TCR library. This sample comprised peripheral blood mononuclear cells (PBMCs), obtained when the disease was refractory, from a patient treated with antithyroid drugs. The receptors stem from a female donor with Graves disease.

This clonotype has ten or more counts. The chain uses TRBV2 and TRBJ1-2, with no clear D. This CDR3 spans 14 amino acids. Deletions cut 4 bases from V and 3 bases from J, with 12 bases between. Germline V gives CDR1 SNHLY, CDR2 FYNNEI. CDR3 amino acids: CASSVLGYDYGYTF. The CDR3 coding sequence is TGTGCCAGCAGTGTTCTCGGTTATGACTATGGCTACACCTTC. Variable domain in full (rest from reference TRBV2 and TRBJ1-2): EPEVTQTPSHQVTQMGQEVILRCVPISNHLYFYWYRQILGQKVEFLVSFYNNEISEKSEIFDDQFSVERPDGSNFTLKIRSTKLEDSAMYFCASSVLGYDYGYTFGSGTRLTVV.

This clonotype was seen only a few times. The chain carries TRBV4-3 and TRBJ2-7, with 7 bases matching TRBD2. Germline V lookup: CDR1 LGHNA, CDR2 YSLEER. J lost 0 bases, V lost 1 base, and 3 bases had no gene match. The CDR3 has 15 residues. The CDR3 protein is CASSQARGSSYEQYF. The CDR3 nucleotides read TGCGCCAGCAGCCAAGCGCGGGGGAGCTCCTACGAGCAGTACTTC.

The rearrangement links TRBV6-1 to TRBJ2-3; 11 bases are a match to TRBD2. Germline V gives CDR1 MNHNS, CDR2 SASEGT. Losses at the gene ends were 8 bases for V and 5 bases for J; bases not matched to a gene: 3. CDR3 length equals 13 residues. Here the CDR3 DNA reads TGTGCCAGCTGGCTAGCGGGAGGAGATACGCAGTATTTT. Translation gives CASWLAGGDTQYF.

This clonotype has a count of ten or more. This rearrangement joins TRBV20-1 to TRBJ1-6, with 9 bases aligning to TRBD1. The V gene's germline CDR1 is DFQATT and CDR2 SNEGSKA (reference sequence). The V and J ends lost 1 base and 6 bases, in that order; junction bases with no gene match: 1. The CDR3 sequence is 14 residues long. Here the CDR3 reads CSARGGQGNSPLHF. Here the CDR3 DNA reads TGCAGTGCTAGAGGGGGACAGGGTAATTCACCCCTCCACTTT.

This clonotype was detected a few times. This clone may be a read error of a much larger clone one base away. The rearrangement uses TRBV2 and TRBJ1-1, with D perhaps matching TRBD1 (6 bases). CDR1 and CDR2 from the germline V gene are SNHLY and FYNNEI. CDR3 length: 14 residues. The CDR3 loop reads CASRVGGQNTGAFF. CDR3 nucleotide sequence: TGTGCCAGCCGTGTGGGCGGACAGAACACTGGAGCTTTCTTT.